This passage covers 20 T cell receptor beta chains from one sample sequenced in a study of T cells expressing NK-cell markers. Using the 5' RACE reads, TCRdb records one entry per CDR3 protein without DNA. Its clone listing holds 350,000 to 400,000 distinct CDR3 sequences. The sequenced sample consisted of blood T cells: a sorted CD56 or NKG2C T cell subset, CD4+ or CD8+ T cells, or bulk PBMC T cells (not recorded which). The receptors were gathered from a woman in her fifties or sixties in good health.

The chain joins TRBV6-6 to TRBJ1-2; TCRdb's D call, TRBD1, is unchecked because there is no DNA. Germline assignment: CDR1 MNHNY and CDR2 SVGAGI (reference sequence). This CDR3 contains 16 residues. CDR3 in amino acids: CASSTDRDATNYGYTF.

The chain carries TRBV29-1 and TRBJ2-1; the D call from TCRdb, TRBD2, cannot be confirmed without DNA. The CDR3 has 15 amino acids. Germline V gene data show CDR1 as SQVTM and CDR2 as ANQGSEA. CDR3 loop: CSVEESGLAWNEQFF.

The CDR3 region is CASSLTSSGTDTQYF. The rearrangement uses TRBV7-3 and TRBJ2-3; TCRdb's D call of TRBD2 is untestable without DNA. CDR3 length: 15 amino acids. CDR1 and CDR2 (germline): SGHTA, FQGTGA. Based on the CDR3 plus reference TRBV7-3 and TRBJ2-3, the full variable domain is GAGVSQTPSNKVTEKGKYVELRCDPISGHTALYWYRQSLGQGPEFLIYFQGTGAADDSGLPNDRFFAVRPEGSVSTLKIQRTERGDSAVYLCASSLTSSGTDTQYFGPGTRLTVL.

This CDR3 reads CATSETDRTYEQYF. The rearrangement uses TRBV24-1 and TRBJ2-7; TCRdb outputs TRBD1, but without DNA this stays unchecked. The germline V gene has CDR1 KGHDR and CDR2 SFDVKD. This CDR3 spans 14 amino acids.

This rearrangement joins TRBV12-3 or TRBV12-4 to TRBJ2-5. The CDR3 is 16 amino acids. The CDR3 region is CASSLSLDTYPETQYF.

The CDR3 loop is CASSSTGGAETQYF. The V gene is TRBV11-2, the J gene TRBJ2-5; TCRdb calls TRBD1, which cannot be checked without DNA. Germline V gene sequence: CDR1 SGHAT, CDR2 FQNNGV. There are 14 residues in the CDR3.

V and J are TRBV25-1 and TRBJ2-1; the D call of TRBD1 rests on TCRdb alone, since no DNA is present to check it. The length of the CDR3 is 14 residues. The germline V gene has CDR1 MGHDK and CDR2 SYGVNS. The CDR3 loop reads CASSTHRDGDEQFF.

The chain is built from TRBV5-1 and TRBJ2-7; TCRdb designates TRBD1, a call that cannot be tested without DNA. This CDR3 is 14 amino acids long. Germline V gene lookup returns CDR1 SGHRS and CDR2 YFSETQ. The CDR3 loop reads CASSLAGGTHEQYF.

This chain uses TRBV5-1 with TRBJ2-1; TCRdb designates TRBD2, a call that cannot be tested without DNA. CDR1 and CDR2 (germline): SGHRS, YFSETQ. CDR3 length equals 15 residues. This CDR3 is CASSLSGGRRDEQFF.

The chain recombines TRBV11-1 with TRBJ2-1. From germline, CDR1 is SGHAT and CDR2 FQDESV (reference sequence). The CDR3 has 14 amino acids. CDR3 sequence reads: CASSLRGRWNEQFF.

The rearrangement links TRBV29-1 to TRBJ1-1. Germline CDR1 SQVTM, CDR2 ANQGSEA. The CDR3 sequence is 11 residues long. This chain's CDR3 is CSVGIRTEAFF.

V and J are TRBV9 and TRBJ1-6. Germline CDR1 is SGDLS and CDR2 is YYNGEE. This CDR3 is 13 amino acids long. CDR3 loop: CASSPRSNSPLHF. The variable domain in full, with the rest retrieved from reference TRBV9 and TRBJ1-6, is DSGVTQTPKHLITATGQRVTLRCSPRSGDLSVYWYQQSLDQGLQFLIQYYNGEERAKGNILERFSAQQFPDLHSELNLSSLELGDSALYFCASSPRSNSPLHFGNGTRLTVT.

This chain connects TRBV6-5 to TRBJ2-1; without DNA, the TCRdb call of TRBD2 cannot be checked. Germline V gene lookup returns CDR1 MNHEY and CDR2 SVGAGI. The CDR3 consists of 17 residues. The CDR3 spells CASSPQTPGTSAMWGFF.

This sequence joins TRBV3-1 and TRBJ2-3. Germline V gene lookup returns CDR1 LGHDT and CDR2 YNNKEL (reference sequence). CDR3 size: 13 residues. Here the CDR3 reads CASSQLLGDTQYF.

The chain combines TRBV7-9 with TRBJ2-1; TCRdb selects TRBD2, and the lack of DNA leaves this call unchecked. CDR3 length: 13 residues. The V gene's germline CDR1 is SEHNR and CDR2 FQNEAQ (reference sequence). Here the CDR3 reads CASSLELAGGEFF.

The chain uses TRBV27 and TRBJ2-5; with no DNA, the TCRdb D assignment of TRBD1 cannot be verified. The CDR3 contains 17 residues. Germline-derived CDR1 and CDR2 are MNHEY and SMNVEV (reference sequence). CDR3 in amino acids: CASASERGDRGWETQYF.

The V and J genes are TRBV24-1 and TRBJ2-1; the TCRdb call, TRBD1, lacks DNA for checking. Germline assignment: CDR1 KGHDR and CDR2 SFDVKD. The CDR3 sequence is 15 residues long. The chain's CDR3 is CATSEGRVRFNEQFF.

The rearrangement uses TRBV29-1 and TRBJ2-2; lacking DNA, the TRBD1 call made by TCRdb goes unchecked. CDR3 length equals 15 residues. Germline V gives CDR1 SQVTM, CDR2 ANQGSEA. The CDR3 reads CSVVKAGVFTGELFF.

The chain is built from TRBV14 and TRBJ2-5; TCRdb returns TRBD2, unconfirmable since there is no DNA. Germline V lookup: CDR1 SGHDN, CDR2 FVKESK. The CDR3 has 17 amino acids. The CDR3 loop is CASSKGLAGLPQETQYF.

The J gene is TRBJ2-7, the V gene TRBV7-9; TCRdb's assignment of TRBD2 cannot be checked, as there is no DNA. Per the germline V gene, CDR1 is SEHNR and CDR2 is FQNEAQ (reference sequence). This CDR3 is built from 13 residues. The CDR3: CASSLTERYEQYF. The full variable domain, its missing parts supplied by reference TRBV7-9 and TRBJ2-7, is DTGVSQNPRHKITKRGQNVTFRCDPISEHNRLYWYRQTLGQGPEFLTYFQNEAQLEKSRLLSDRFSAERPKGSFSTLEIQRTEQGDSAMYLCASSLTERYEQYFGPGTRLTVT.